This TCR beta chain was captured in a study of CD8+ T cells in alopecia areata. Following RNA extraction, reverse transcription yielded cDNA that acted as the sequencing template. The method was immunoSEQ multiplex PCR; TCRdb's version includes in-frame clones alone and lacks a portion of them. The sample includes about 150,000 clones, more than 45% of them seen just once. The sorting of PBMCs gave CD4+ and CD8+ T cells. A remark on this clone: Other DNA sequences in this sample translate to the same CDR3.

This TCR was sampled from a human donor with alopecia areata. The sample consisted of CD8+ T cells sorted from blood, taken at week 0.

The CDR3 region has the DNA TGTGCCAGCAGCTTAGGCAGAGACTATGGCTACACCTTC. Protein product: CASSLGRDYGYTF. The chain joins TRBV13 to TRBJ1-2; D gene unclear. V lost 0 bases and J lost 3, with 5 bases in between. CDR3 length: 13 amino acids. Germline-derived CDR1 and CDR2 are PRHDT and FYEKMQ (reference sequence).